The 15 T cell receptor beta chains given below trace back to one sample, sequenced in a study of memory CD4+ T cells and cytomegalovirus serostatus. Method: immunoSEQ multiplex PCR; TCRdb's copy keeps in-frame clones and lacks some. The sample carries roughly 45,000 clones, roughly 78% recorded once. The sort gate was single viable CD3+CD4+CD8-CD45RO+ cells for memory CD4+ T cells. The specimen was memory CD4+ T cells from blood. The receptor set was obtained from an adult in good health and CMV-seronegative.

The J gene is TRBJ2-7, the V gene TRBV28; 8 nucleotides agree with TRBD2. V was clipped by 7 bases and J by 5 bases; unmatched bases: 13. CDR1 is MDHEN and CDR2 is SYDVKM in the germline V gene. This CDR3 comprises 15 residues. The CDR3 here is CASTSRAGGLDEQYF. CDR3 DNA sequence: TGTGCCAGCACCTCCCGGGCGGGAGGCTTGGACGAGCAGTACTTC.

The V and J genes are TRBV18 and TRBJ2-7; TRBD1 matches 9 bases. Trimming at V came to 3 bases and at J to 1 base, leaving 7 bases not matched to a gene. Germline V lookup: CDR1 KGHSH, CDR2 LQKENI. The CDR3 has 16 residues. The CDR3 region is CASSPQRDRASYEQYF. For the CDR3, the DNA is TGTGCCAGCTCACCCCAACGGGACAGGGCTTCCTACGAGCAGTACTTC.

The rearrangement links TRBV29-1 to TRBJ2-3; TRBD2 matches at 7 bases. The CDR3 runs 16 residues. Per germline, CDR1 SQVTM and CDR2 ANQGSEA. V lost 7 bases, J lost 0 bases, and 13 bases stayed unmatched. Here the CDR3 DNA reads TGCAGCGCCAAGAAGGGCGGGAGTGTCAGCACAGATACGCAGTATTTT. Translating gives CSAKKGGSVSTDTQYF.

This clone was recorded once. The CDR3 loop is CASSESLGYAEAFF. CDR3 DNA sequence: TGCGCCAGCAGTGAGTCCTTGGGTTATGCTGAAGCTTTCTTT. The gene calls are TRBV10-2 and TRBJ1-1, with D hard to call. The CDR3 spans 14 residues. Germline assignment: CDR1 WSHSY and CDR2 SAAADI. The V gene lost 0 bases and the J gene lost 6 bases, with 11 bases spanning the gap.

The chain links TRBV7-6 to TRBJ2-3; 7 bases map to TRBD2. This CDR3 region has 16 residues. The germline CDR1 and CDR2 sequences are SGHVS and FNYEAQ. V gave up 1 base and J gave up 0 bases; unmatched junction bases: 4. This chain's CDR3 is CASSLVTGGSTDTQYF. Written as DNA, the CDR3 is TGTGCCAGCAGCTTAGTTACCGGGGGGAGCACAGATACGCAGTATTTT.

The chain is built from TRBV7-2 and TRBJ2-7, with 9 bases identical to TRBD2. The CDR3 is 15 amino acids. Germline loops: CDR1 SGHTA, CDR2 FQGNSA. After removal of 0 bases from V and 0 bases from J, the junction contained 0 bases not matched to a gene. As DNA, the CDR3 is TGTGCCAGCAGCTTAGCGACTAGCGGCTCCTACGAGCAGTACTTC. Amino acid sequence: CASSLATSGSYEQYF.

This clone was observed once. The genes are TRBV10-1 and TRBJ2-3; no definite D call. Per germline, CDR1 WNHNN and CDR2 SYGVQD (reference sequence). There are 14 residues in the CDR3. V lost 3 bases, J lost 3 bases, and 10 bases lay in between. Here the CDR3 DNA reads TGCGCCAGCAGTGACCAGAGTATTACAGATACGCAGTATTTT. As protein: CASSDQSITDTQYF.

This clone has just one count. This chain uses TRBV5-1 with TRBJ2-5; possibly TRBD1 for D (6 bases). The CDR3 totals 14 residues. The V end lost 2 bases, the J end lost 5 bases, and 13 bases lay between the germline ends. The germline V gene has CDR1 SGHRS and CDR2 YFSETQ. The CDR3 nucleotides read TGCGCCAGCAGCTTTCAATGGCAGGGGGAGACCCAGTACTTC. Amino acids: CASSFQWQGETQYF.

The genes are TRBV7-8 and TRBJ2-7; 12 nucleotides align to TRBD2. CDR1 and CDR2 (germline): SGHVS, FQNEAQ. The CDR3 totals 16 residues. J gave up 7 bases and V 1 base, and 8 bases lay outside the gene matches. The CDR3 here is CASSLVGLAGGLEQYF. CDR3 DNA sequence: TGTGCCAGCAGCTTAGTGGGGCTAGCGGGGGGGCTGGAGCAGTACTTC.

The chain joins TRBV6-6 to TRBJ2-1, with D possibly matching TRBD2 (7 bases). Germline V gives CDR1 MNHNY, CDR2 SVGAGI (reference sequence). The CDR3 has 16 amino acids. The germline V and J ends were trimmed by 0 bases and 9 bases, with 18 bases remaining between them. The CDR3, as DNA: TGTGCCAGCAGTTACTCGGGGGGGCGTGCGGTGAGTGAGCAGTTCTTC. The encoded protein is CASSYSGGRAVSEQFF.

This clone was detected only a few times. This chain connects TRBV7-2 to TRBJ1-5; D unclear. The CDR3 sequence is 13 residues long. CDR1 and CDR2 from the germline V gene are SGHTA and FQGNSA. Deletions cut 4 bases from V and 6 bases from J, with 10 bases between. CDR3 sequence: CASSSQRAQPQHF. DNA for the CDR3: TGTGCCAGCAGCTCCCAGAGGGCTCAGCCCCAGCATTTT.

The chain employs TRBV19 and TRBJ2-5; D may be TRBD1 or TRBD2 (5 bases each). Germline V lookup: CDR1 LNHDA, CDR2 SQIVND (reference sequence). This CDR3 is built from 15 residues. Trimming removed 4 bases at V and 7 bases at J, with 19 bases between. This CDR3 reads CASSTPFQGEGTQYF. CDR3 coding DNA: TGTGCCAGTAGTACCCCGTTCCAGGGCGAGGGGACCCAGTACTTC.

The chain employs TRBV2 and TRBJ2-1; perhaps TRBD1 as D (6 bases). The CDR3 is made up of 13 amino acids. The V gene lost 9 bases and the J gene lost 2 bases, with 11 bases spanning the gap. CDR1 is SNHLY, CDR2 FYNNEI, per germline. The DNA of the CDR3 is TGTGCCAGGGGGGCAGGGGCCTACAATGAGCAGTTCTTC. It yields the protein CARGAGAYNEQFF.

The chain has TRBV5-5 and TRBJ2-7; 8 bases fit TRBD2. Germline trimming cut 1 base from V and 2 bases from J; bases unmatched to any gene: 5. Germline-derived CDR1 and CDR2 are SGHKS and YYEKEE (reference sequence). The CDR3 runs 15 residues. The CDR3 coding sequence is TGTGCCAGCAGCTTGACGGCGGGAGGAACCTACGAGCAGTACTTC. Protein sequence: CASSLTAGGTYEQYF.

This clone showed up just once. The chain joins TRBV27 to TRBJ2-5; 11 nucleotides agree with TRBD1. Germline V CDR1 and CDR2: MNHEY, SMNVEV (reference sequence). The ends lost 5 bases at V and 5 bases at J; junction bases unmatched: 7. CDR3 length equals 15 residues. CDR3 amino acids: CASSPGQGVRETQYF. The CDR3 DNA is TGTGCCAGCAGTCCGGGACAGGGGGTAAGGGAGACCCAGTACTTC.